This entry lists 29 T cell receptor beta chains sequenced from one sample in a study of cytomegalovirus exposure and HLA in healthy donors. Primers: 60 Vbeta forward and 13 Jbeta reverse. Sequencing used immunoSEQ multiplex PCR; TCRdb keeps in-frame clones, though not all of them. This table holds about 180,000 clones, around 80% found once. What was sequenced was PBMCs. The receptor set was obtained from a girl aged 5 to 17 in good health and CMV-seropositive.

The rearrangement links TRBV9 to TRBJ1-5, with D uncertain. CDR1 is SGDLS, CDR2 YYNGEE, per germline. Trimming pared 7 bases from V and 5 bases from J, leaving 10 bases between. The CDR3 has 12 residues. CDR3 nucleotides: TGTGCCAGCGCACGAGAAGATCAGCCCCAGCATTTT. Protein sequence: CASAREDQPQHF.

This chain connects TRBV7-8 to TRBJ2-2; 9 bases are a match to TRBD1. The CDR3 runs 16 residues. V dropped 5 bases and J dropped 3; count of bases not matched to a gene: 7. The V gene's germline CDR1 is SGHVS and CDR2 FQNEAQ. CDR3 sequence: CASSRSGQGYTGELFF. In DNA, the CDR3 is TGTGCCAGCAGCCGGAGCGGACAGGGGTACACCGGGGAGCTGTTTTTT.

The chain couples TRBV27 to TRBJ2-7; tentative D call: TRBD1 (6 bases). The CDR3 is made up of 14 amino acids. CDR1 and CDR2 from the germline V gene are MNHEY and SMNVEV (reference sequence). The V end lost 0 bases, the J end lost 3 bases, and 9 bases lay between the germline ends. The CDR3 DNA reads TGTGCCAGCAGTTTATCGGGACAATACTACGAGCAGTACTTC. Amino acid sequence: CASSLSGQYYEQYF.

The chain links TRBV9 to TRBJ2-5; TRBD2 aligns across 8 bases. V was pared by 0 bases and J by 3 bases, with 4 bases of the junction left unmatched. The V gene's germline CDR1 is SGDLS and CDR2 YYNGEE. CDR3 size: 15 residues. CDR3 in DNA: TGTGCCAGCAGCGTAGCTCCCGGGGGGGAAGAGACCCAGTACTTC. It specifies CASSVAPGGEETQYF. Drawing the rest from reference TRBV9 and TRBJ2-5, the complete variable domain is DSGVTQTPKHLITATGQRVTLRCSPRSGDLSVYWYQQSLDQGLQFLIQYYNGEERAKGNILERFSAQQFPDLHSELNLSSLELGDSALYFCASSVAPGGEETQYFGPGTRLLVL.

This rearrangement joins TRBV19 to TRBJ1-1; tentatively, D is TRBD1 (5 bases). V was shortened by 6 bases and J by 4 bases, with 9 bases between the two germline ends. Germline V CDR1 and CDR2: LNHDA, SQIVND (reference sequence). The CDR3 has 12 residues. DNA for the CDR3: TGTGCCAGTAGGGGGCGGGGCACTGAAGCTTTCTTT. As protein: CASRGRGTEAFF.

The chain has TRBV7-7 and TRBJ2-1; 11 bases align to TRBD2. The CDR3 sequence is 14 residues long. In germline, CDR1 is SSHAT, CDR2 FNYEAQ (reference sequence). J gave up 10 bases and V 3 bases, and 5 bases lay outside the gene matches. Here the CDR3 reads CASSLTSGIGEQFF. The CDR3, as DNA: TGTGCCAGCAGCTTGACTAGCGGGATAGGGGAGCAGTTCTTC. Full variable domain (outside the CDR3, taken from reference TRBV7-7 and TRBJ2-1): GAGVSQSPRYKVTKRGQDVTLRCDPISSHATLYWYQQALGQGPEFLTYFNYEAQPDKSGLPSDRFSAERPEGSISTLTIQRTEQRDSAMYRCASSLTSGIGEQFFGPGTRLTVL.

The chain recombines TRBV7-6 with TRBJ2-5, with D perhaps TRBD1 (6 bases). CDR3 length: 14 amino acids. CDR1 and CDR2 from the germline V gene are SGHVS and FNYEAQ. V dropped 3 bases and J dropped 2 bases, with 10 bases sitting between them. The CDR3 nucleotides read TGTGCCAGCAGCTTCCGGACAGCTCAAGAGACCCAGTACTTC. Protein product: CASSFRTAQETQYF.

The rearrangement uses TRBV7-9 and TRBJ2-7; no reliable D call. The V end lost 2 bases, the J end lost 3 bases, and 17 bases lay between the germline ends. The germline V gene encodes CDR1 SEHNR and CDR2 FQNEAQ (reference sequence). The CDR3 consists of 16 residues. CDR3 coding DNA: TGTGCCAGCAGCTTAATTAAAGGCAGGTTTTTCTACGAGCAGTACTTC. It is translated as CASSLIKGRFFYEQYF.

As concerns this clone: Mismatch with germline at one junction end may stem from a read error. This same CDR3 is encoded by further DNA sequences in the sample. V and J are TRBV19 and TRBJ1-5, with 7 positions matching TRBD1. The germline CDR1 and CDR2 sequences are LNHDA and SQIVND (reference sequence). There are 15 residues in the CDR3. The CDR3 sequence: CASSIVEGAVQPQHF. Here the CDR3 DNA reads TGTGCCAGTAGTATAGTTGAGGGGGCGGTTCAGCCCCAACATTTT.

In its sample, this clone was seen once. The chain links TRBV7-6 to TRBJ2-1; 8 bases line up with TRBD2. The germline CDR1 and CDR2 sequences are SGHVS and FNYEAQ. The trim removed 4 bases at V and 3 bases at J, leaving 5 bases unmatched. CDR3 size: 15 residues. The chain's CDR3 is CASSSVAGFYNEQFF. CDR3 nucleotides: TGTGCCAGCAGCTCAGTAGCGGGATTCTACAATGAGCAGTTCTTC.

The chain links TRBV7-3 to TRBJ2-7; 8 bases fit TRBD2. Germline CDR1 is SGHTA and CDR2 is FQGTGA. V gave up 3 bases and J gave up 4 bases; unmatched junction bases: 8. The CDR3 is 15 amino acids. CDR3 DNA sequence: TGTGCCAGCAGCTTCTCCGGGACTAGTATTTACGAGCAGTACTTC. Translation: CASSFSGTSIYEQYF. The full variable domain, in which reference TRBV7-3 and TRBJ2-7 provide the parts outside the CDR3, is GAGVSQTPSNKVTEKGKYVELRCDPISGHTALYWYRQSLGQGPEFLIYFQGTGAADDSGLPNDRFFAVRPEGSVSTLKIQRTERGDSAVYLCASSFSGTSIYEQYFGPGTRLTVT.

The chain combines TRBV2 with TRBJ2-5; D uncertain. V lost 2 bases, J lost 5 bases, and 15 bases lay in between. The CDR3 length is 15 residues. The germline V gene has CDR1 SNHLY and CDR2 FYNNEI. The CDR3 DNA is TGTGCCAGCAGTGAAAATTCACTGCCGCGGGAGACCCAGTACTTC. Amino acid sequence: CASSENSLPRETQYF.

The rearrangement links TRBV5-1 to TRBJ1-2, with D unresolved. Germline CDR1 is SGHRS and CDR2 is YFSETQ. The CDR3 length is 16 residues. Trimming took 0 bases from V and 1 from J, leaving 13 bases between them. CDR3 sequence reads: CASSLGRFPGNYGYTF. For the CDR3, the DNA is TGCGCCAGCAGCTTGGGCAGGTTTCCTGGTAACTATGGCTACACCTTC.

V gene TRBV6-5 combines with J gene TRBJ1-3; D gene ambiguous. CDR3 length: 14 residues. CDR1 is MNHEY and CDR2 is SVGAGI in the germline V gene. Deletions cut 6 bases from V and 7 bases from J, with 16 bases between. In nucleotides, the CDR3 is TGTGCCAGCAGCACCCCCTCGCTCCGGAACACCATATATTTT. It codes for CASSTPSLRNTIYF.

This chain connects TRBV30 to TRBJ1-1; 8 nucleotides agree with TRBD1. The J segment lost 8 bases and the V segment lost 5 bases, leaving 10 bases of the junction unmatched. The germline V gene has CDR1 GTSNPN and CDR2 SVGIG (reference sequence). The CDR3 runs 13 residues. Written as DNA, the CDR3 is TGTGCCTGGGGGACAGGACCAGAAAGGGAAGCTTTCTTT. This codes for CAWGTGPEREAFF.

The V call is TRBV11-3, the J call TRBJ2-1; D remains unclear. V lost 0 bases, J lost 10 bases, and 7 bases lay in between. This CDR3 has 12 residues. Germline-derived CDR1 and CDR2 are SGHNT and YENEEA. CDR3 sequence: CASSLDAREQFF. DNA of the CDR3: TGTGCCAGCAGCTTAGATGCCCGGGAGCAGTTCTTC.

V gene TRBV18 combines with J gene TRBJ2-7; 7 bases are a match to TRBD1. Looked up from germline, CDR1 is KGHSH and CDR2 is LQKENI. V lost 8 bases, J lost 2 bases, and 9 bases stayed unmatched. CDR3 length: 14 amino acids. Written as DNA, the CDR3 is TGTGCCAGCCGACAGGGAAAGATGGCCTACGAGCAGTACTTC. Residues: CASRQGKMAYEQYF.

V gene TRBV7-6 combines with J gene TRBJ2-1; 11 bases match TRBD2. Trimming removed 5 bases from V and 5 bases from J; junction bases left unmatched: 8. Germline assignment: CDR1 SGHVS and CDR2 FNYEAQ. This CDR3 comprises 16 residues. The CDR3 here is CASSHPLAGGHNEQFF. The CDR3 DNA follows: TGTGCCAGCAGCCATCCTCTAGCGGGAGGTCACAATGAGCAGTTCTTC. Drawing the rest from reference TRBV7-6 and TRBJ2-1, the complete variable domain is GAGVSQSPRYKVTKRGQDVALRCDPISGHVSLYWYRQALGQGPEFLTYFNYEAQQDKSGLPNDRFSAERPEGSISTLTIQRTEQRDSAMYRCASSHPLAGGHNEQFFGPGTRLTVL.

The V call is TRBV9, the J call TRBJ2-1; TRBD2 might be the D (5 bases). The CDR3 runs to 12 residues. The ends were cut back, 4 bases at V and 10 bases at J, with 12 bases in the middle. The germline V gene encodes CDR1 SGDLS and CDR2 YYNGEE. CDR3 DNA sequence: TGTGCCAGCAGCCCACGGACTGGCGAGCAGTTCTTC. As protein: CASSPRTGEQFF.

The chain carries TRBV6-4 and TRBJ2-2, with 7 bases matching TRBD1. Trimming cost V 3 bases and J 5 bases; bases outside gene matches: 9. CDR3 length equals 16 residues. Germline loops: CDR1 MRHNA, CDR2 SNTAGT. CDR3 residues: CASSDSRDSETGELFF. As DNA, the CDR3 is TGTGCCAGCAGTGATTCAAGGGACAGCGAAACCGGGGAGCTGTTTTTT.

The chain links TRBV27 to TRBJ2-3, with TRBD1 identical over 7 bases. CDR3 length: 13 amino acids. V lost 3 bases to trimming and J lost 6 bases; unmatched junction nucleotides: 3. Looked up from germline, CDR1 is MNHEY and CDR2 is SMNVEV (reference sequence). The DNA of the CDR3 is TGTGCCAGCAGTTTGACAGGGCCCGATACGCAGTATTTT. This translates into CASSLTGPDTQYF.

Regarding this clone: A junction boundary mismatches the germline segment, possibly from a read error. This chain connects TRBV6-5 to TRBJ2-2; 11 bases are a match to TRBD2. This CDR3 comprises 14 residues. The V gene's germline CDR1 is MNHEY and CDR2 SVGAGI. Here the CDR3 DNA reads TGTGCCAGCACGGGACTAGCGGTCCCTGGGGGGCTGTTTTTT. This codes for CASTGLAVPGGLFF.

This clone was counted a single time. This rearrangement joins TRBV5-1 to TRBJ2-7; possibly TRBD2 for D (5 bases). V was trimmed by 4 bases and J by 9 bases, leaving 20 bases between them. The germline V gene encodes CDR1 SGHRS and CDR2 YFSETQ. The CDR3 runs 14 residues. The CDR3 reads CASSRGRGAGGQYF. The CDR3 DNA sequence: TGCGCCAGCAGCCGAGGACGGGGAGCAGGAGGGCAGTACTTC.

The gene calls are TRBV5-1 and TRBJ2-7, with 8 bases identical to TRBD1. The CDR3 consists of 13 residues. The V segment lost 4 bases and the J segment 3 bases; nucleotides outside the gene matches: 3. CDR1 SGHRS and CDR2 YFSETQ come from the germline V gene. The DNA of the CDR3 is TGCGCCAGCAGCCCAGGGGGCAGCTACGAGCAGTACTTC. Protein product: CASSPGGSYEQYF.

This chain uses TRBV4-1 with TRBJ2-1; TRBD2 agrees at 14 bases. V lost 4 bases, J lost 12 bases, and 8 bases stayed unmatched. This CDR3 is built from 15 residues. The V gene's germline CDR1 is MGHRA and CDR2 YSYEKL. The CDR3 region has the DNA TGCGCCAGCAGCCCTCCGGGACTAGCGGGAGTATGGCAGTTCTTC. It specifies CASSPPGLAGVWQFF.

The chain joins TRBV11-2 to TRBJ1-2; D remains ambiguous. Trimming pared 2 bases from V and 8 bases from J, leaving 18 bases between. Germline CDR1 and CDR2: SGHAT and FQNNGV. The CDR3 runs to 15 residues. The CDR3 sequence: CASSLFLTTAEGYTF. CDR3 nucleotide sequence: TGTGCCAGCAGCTTATTCCTCACTACGGCCGAAGGCTACACCTTC.

V and J are TRBV5-4 and TRBJ2-1, with D possibly TRBD1 on 5 matching bases. V was cut by 2 bases and J by 0 bases, with 6 bases left in between. The CDR3 is 14 amino acids. Germline V gene sequence: CDR1 SGHNT, CDR2 YYREEE (reference sequence). CDR3 in amino acids: CASSFDSSYNEQFF. The CDR3 DNA follows: TGTGCCAGCAGCTTCGACAGCTCCTACAATGAGCAGTTCTTC.

The V call is TRBV27, the J call TRBJ1-2; TRBD1 aligns across 7 bases. The germline CDR1 and CDR2 sequences are MNHEY and SMNVEV (reference sequence). The CDR3 is 15 amino acids. The trim removed 2 bases at V and 2 bases at J, leaving 5 bases unmatched. CDR3 loop: CASSLRDRSNYGYTF. CDR3 DNA: TGTGCCAGCAGTTTAAGGGACAGATCGAACTATGGCTACACCTTC.

This chain uses TRBV27 with TRBJ2-1; 11 bases map to TRBD2. Germline V lookup: CDR1 MNHEY, CDR2 SMNVEV (reference sequence). The length of the CDR3 is 16 residues. V was clipped by 5 bases and J by 7 bases; unmatched bases: 10. The CDR3 DNA is TGTGCCAGCAGTCCCCGACTAGCGGGACTCTTTAATGAGCAGTTCTTC. Translation gives CASSPRLAGLFNEQFF.